The 15 T cell receptor beta chains given below trace back to one sample, sequenced in a study of shared clonotypes between healthy human individuals. TCRdb keeps only in-frame clones here, not all; method: immunoSEQ multiplex PCR. The data contain some 1,400,000 clones, roughly 95% of them singletons. Sequencing input: naive CD4+ T cells sorted from blood. Subset described: CD45RA+ positively selected. The origin of the receptors is a man under 40 in good health.

This rearrangement joins TRBV6-5 to TRBJ2-7; possibly TRBD1 for D (6 bases). The CDR3 spans 15 residues. V lost 6 bases and J lost 0, with 15 bases in between. The germline CDR1 and CDR2 sequences are MNHEY and SVGAGI. CDR3 loop: CASRNGQRSSYEQYF. CDR3 DNA sequence: TGTGCCAGCAGAAACGGACAGAGGAGCTCCTACGAGCAGTACTTC.

The rearrangement joins TRBV28 to TRBJ2-7, with 15 bases fitting TRBD2. The germline V gene encodes CDR1 MDHEN and CDR2 SYDVKM. The CDR3 contains 15 residues. Trimming removed 6 bases from V and 4 bases from J; junction bases left unmatched: 4. CDR3 in DNA: TGTGCCAGCAGCGTGGGACTAGCGGGAGGATACGAGCAGTACTTC. Its translation is CASSVGLAGGYEQYF.

This clone was counted once. This sequence joins TRBV4-2 and TRBJ2-4, with 7 bases matching TRBD1. Losses at the gene ends were 2 bases for V and 5 bases for J; bases not matched to a gene: 3. This CDR3 contains 14 residues. CDR1 and CDR2 (germline): LGHNA, YNFKEQ. The CDR3: CASSQPDRENIQYF. In DNA form, the CDR3 reads TGTGCCAGCAGCCAACCCGACAGGGAAAACATTCAGTACTTC.

This chain links TRBV10-3 with TRBJ1-2, with D perhaps matching TRBD1 (5 bases). The CDR3 is 14 amino acids. Trimming took off 8 bases at V and 6 bases at J, with 19 bases between the two ends. CDR1 is ENHRY, CDR2 SYGVKD, per germline. CDR3 in DNA: TGTGCCATCGCCGGGGCAGTATTTTCCCATGGCTACACCTTC. This gives the protein CAIAGAVFSHGYTF.

The rearrangement links TRBV27 to TRBJ2-1, with D perhaps TRBD1 (6 bases). V was pared by 4 bases and J by 7 bases, with 11 bases between. This CDR3 spans 13 amino acids. Germline-derived CDR1 and CDR2 are MNHEY and SMNVEV (reference sequence). DNA for the CDR3: TGTGCCAGCAGTTCCAACAGGGTTAATGAGCAGTTCTTC. Its translation: CASSSNRVNEQFF.

V gene TRBV28 combines with J gene TRBJ2-7; the D gene is possibly TRBD2 (7 bases). V lost 4 bases to trimming and J lost 3 bases, with 13 bases between them. Germline CDR1 is MDHEN and CDR2 is SYDVKM. The CDR3 has 14 amino acids. CDR3 coding DNA: TGTGCCAGCAGTTGGGGGGGCGCGAACTACGAGCAGTACTTC. Translation gives CASSWGGANYEQYF.

The J gene is TRBJ2-1, the V gene TRBV5-5; 7 bases fit TRBD1. The CDR3 covers 15 residues. V lost 5 bases, J lost 1 base, and 6 bases stayed unmatched. Per the germline V gene, CDR1 is SGHKS and CDR2 is YYEKEE (reference sequence). CDR3 nucleotides: TGTGCCAGCAGACGAGACAGGGCGTCCTACAATGAGCAGTTCTTC. As protein: CASRRDRASYNEQFF.

V and J are TRBV28 and TRBJ1-1; D uncertain. The CDR3 covers 11 residues. The germline gives CDR1 MDHEN, CDR2 SYDVKM. Trimming pared 7 bases from V and 7 bases from J, leaving 10 bases between. In DNA, the CDR3 is TGTGCCAGCACCTCGGGTGTTGAAGCTTTCTTT. Its protein product is CASTSGVEAFF.

The genes are TRBV18 and TRBJ2-2; D gene ambiguous. V lost 3 bases, J lost 4 bases, and 9 bases lay in between. Germline lookup yields CDR1 KGHSH and CDR2 LQKENI. This CDR3 is 14 amino acids long. Written as DNA, the CDR3 is TGTGCCAGCTCACCGCCATTAAGCACCGGGGAGCTGTTTTTT. Its translation: CASSPPLSTGELFF.

This clone appeared a single time. The V and J genes are TRBV10-3 and TRBJ2-1, with 13 nucleotides matching TRBD2. The CDR3 has 15 residues. After removal of 4 bases from V and 5 bases from J, the junction contained 2 bases not matched to a gene. CDR1 is ENHRY, CDR2 SYGVKD, per germline. CDR3: CAISGGLAGNNEQFF. The CDR3 DNA sequence: TGTGCCATCAGTGGGGGACTAGCGGGGAACAATGAGCAGTTCTTC.

The V and J genes are TRBV18 and TRBJ1-2; D gene ambiguous. The germline V gene has CDR1 KGHSH and CDR2 LQKENI. The CDR3 extends over 15 amino acids. V lost 3 bases to trimming and J lost 1 base, with 12 bases between them. The CDR3 is CASSPGSPYNYGYTF. Here the CDR3 DNA reads TGTGCCAGCTCACCGGGGTCTCCTTATAACTATGGCTACACCTTC. Combining the CDR3 with reference TRBV18 and TRBJ1-2 gives the whole variable domain NAGVMQNPRHLVRRRGQEARLRCSPMKGHSHVYWYRQLPEEGLKFMVYLQKENIIDESGMPKERFSAEFPKEGPSILRIQQVVRGDSAAYFCASSPGSPYNYGYTFGSGTRLTVV.

For this clone: The junction departs from germline at one end; a sequencing error may be responsible. The V and J genes are TRBV7-9 and TRBJ1-1; D unresolved. This CDR3 has 14 residues. CDR1 is SEHNR, CDR2 FQNEAQ, per germline (reference sequence). The CDR3 bases are TGTGCCAGCAGCTTAGTAGGCGCAGGACCTGATGCTTTCTTT. As protein: CASSLVGAGPDAFF.

The rearrangement uses TRBV4-3 and TRBJ2-7; TRBD2 matches at 13 bases. V shed 1 base and J 2 bases; nucleotides not matched to a gene: 2. The germline V gene has CDR1 LGHNA and CDR2 YSLEER. CDR3 size: 16 residues. The CDR3 loop is CASSQGTSGRTYEQYF. The CDR3 DNA reads TGCGCCAGCAGCCAAGGGACTAGCGGGAGAACCTACGAGCAGTACTTC.

With regard to this clone: This specimen includes other DNA sequences encoding the same CDR3. This chain connects TRBV5-1 to TRBJ2-3; D remains unclear. From germline, CDR1 is SGHRS and CDR2 YFSETQ. Trimming pared 0 bases from V and 3 bases from J, leaving 2 bases between. This CDR3 spans 12 amino acids. CDR3 region: CASSLETDTQYF. The CDR3 coding sequence is TGCGCCAGCAGCTTGGAAACAGATACGCAGTATTTT.

This chain joins TRBV11-2 and TRBJ2-3, with D unresolved. V shed 0 bases and J shed 1 base, with 5 bases lying between them. CDR3 length: 14 amino acids. Germline V gene lookup returns CDR1 SGHAT and CDR2 FQNNGV. CDR3 protein: CASSLDFGTDTQYF. The DNA for the CDR3 is TGTGCCAGCAGCTTAGATTTTGGCACAGATACGCAGTATTTT. The variable domain in full, with the rest retrieved from reference TRBV11-2 and TRBJ2-3, is EAGVAQSPRYKIIEKRQSVAFWCNPISGHATLYWYQQILGQGPKLLIQFQNNGVVDDSQLPKDRFSAERLKGVDSTLKIQPAKLEDSAVYLCASSLDFGTDTQYFGPGTRLTVL.